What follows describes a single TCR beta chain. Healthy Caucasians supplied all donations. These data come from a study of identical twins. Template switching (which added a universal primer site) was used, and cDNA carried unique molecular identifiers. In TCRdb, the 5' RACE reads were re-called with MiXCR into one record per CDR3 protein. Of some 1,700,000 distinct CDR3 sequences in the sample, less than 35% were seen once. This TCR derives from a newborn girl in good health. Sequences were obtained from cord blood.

The CDR3 here is CASSGAGSSGNTIYF. The CDR3 region has the DNA TGTGCCAGCAGTGGGGCTGGAAGCTCTGGAAACACCATATATTTT. The rearrangement links TRBV2 to TRBJ1-3, with D unclear. The CDR3 has 15 amino acids. The germline V and J ends were trimmed by 4 bases and 0 bases, with 10 bases remaining between them. Per germline, CDR1 SNHLY and CDR2 FYNNEI.